This TCR beta chain appears in the sequencing data of a study of cytomegalovirus exposure and HLA in healthy donors. Study context: Approximately 190 million T cells yielded 117 million unique TCR beta sequences in earlier analysis. HLA-typed donors were the source of approximately 88 million unique TCRs held in an early data release.

In germline, CDR1 is LGHNT, CDR2 FRNRAP. There are 17 residues in the CDR3. The V gene end was trimmed by 1 base and the J gene end by 5 bases; junction bases not matched to a gene: 11. Study-wide results and limits: Researchers reported that a few CMV-associated chains were confirmed in vitro as CMV antigen-specific. Sequencing depth across donors, presence/absence analyses assumed, was roughly uniform.

The PCR contained 60 Vbeta and 13 Jbeta primers. Sequencing was performed with immunoSEQ multiplex PCR; in TCRdb, only in-frame clones are kept and a portion is missing. The data show around 150,000 clones, about 72% seen once. On this clone itself: Its target is unknown.

This clonotype was sampled from a man in his 60s in good health and CMV-seronegative. The sequenced sample was PBMCs. The rearrangement uses TRBV12-5 and TRBJ1-2; TRBD1 matches 9 bases. CDR3 DNA: TGTGCTAGTGGTTTGGAAACCCGGACAGGGGATGCTTATGGCTACACCTTC. This gives the protein CASGLETRTGDAYGYTF.